Here is one T cell receptor (beta chain) with its context. TCRdb processed the RT-PCR reads anew with MiXCR; each CDR3 protein has one entry. The sample records about 700,000 distinct CDR3 sequences, 14% being singletons. This clonotype was obtained from a female donor in good health, serving as a healthy control. Material for sequencing was memory CD4+ T cells from blood.

The CDR3 nucleotides are TGTGCCAGCAGTTACCCAGGGATGTCGACTGAAGCTTTCTTT. Translating it yields CASSYPGMSTEAFF. The chain couples TRBV6-5 to TRBJ1-1; TRBD1 might be the D (5 bases). V was clipped by 2 bases and J by 5 bases, with 12 bases between them. Germline CDR1 reads MNHEY; CDR2 reads SVGAGI. CDR3 size: 14 residues.